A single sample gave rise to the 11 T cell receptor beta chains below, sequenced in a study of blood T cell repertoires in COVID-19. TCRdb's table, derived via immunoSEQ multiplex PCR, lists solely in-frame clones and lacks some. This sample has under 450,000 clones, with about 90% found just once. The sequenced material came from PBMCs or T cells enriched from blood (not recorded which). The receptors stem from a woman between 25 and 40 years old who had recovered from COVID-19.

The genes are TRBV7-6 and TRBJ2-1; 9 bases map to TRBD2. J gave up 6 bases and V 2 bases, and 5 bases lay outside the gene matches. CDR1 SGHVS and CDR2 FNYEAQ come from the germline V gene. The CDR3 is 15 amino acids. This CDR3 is CASSLSSGRFNEQFF. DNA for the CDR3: TGTGCCAGCAGCTTATCAAGCGGGAGGTTCAATGAGCAGTTCTTC.

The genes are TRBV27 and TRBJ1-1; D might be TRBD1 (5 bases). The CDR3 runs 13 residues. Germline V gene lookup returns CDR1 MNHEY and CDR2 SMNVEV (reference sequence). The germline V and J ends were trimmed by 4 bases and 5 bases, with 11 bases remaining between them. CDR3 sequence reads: CASSSAGSTEAFF. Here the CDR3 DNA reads TGTGCCAGCAGTTCGGCAGGGTCTACTGAAGCTTTCTTT.

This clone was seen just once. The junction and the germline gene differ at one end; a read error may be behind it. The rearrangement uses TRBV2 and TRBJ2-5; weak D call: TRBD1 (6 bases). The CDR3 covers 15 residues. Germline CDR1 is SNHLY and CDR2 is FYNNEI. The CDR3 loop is CASREGQLVQETQYF. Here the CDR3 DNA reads TGTGCCAGCAGGGAAGGACAGCTAGTCCAAGAGACCCAGTACTTC.

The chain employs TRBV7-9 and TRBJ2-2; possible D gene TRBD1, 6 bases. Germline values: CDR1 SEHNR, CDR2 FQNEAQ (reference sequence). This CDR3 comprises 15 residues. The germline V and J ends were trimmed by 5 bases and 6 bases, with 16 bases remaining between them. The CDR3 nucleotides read TGTGCCAGCAGCCTACTACAGGGTTGGGCCGGGGAGCTGTTTTTT. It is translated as CASSLLQGWAGELFF.

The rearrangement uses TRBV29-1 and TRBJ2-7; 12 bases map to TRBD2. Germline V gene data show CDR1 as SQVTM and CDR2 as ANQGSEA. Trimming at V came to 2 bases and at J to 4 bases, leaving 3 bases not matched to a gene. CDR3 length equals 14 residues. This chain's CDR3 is CSVESLAGGYEQYF. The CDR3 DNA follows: TGCAGCGTTGAAAGCCTAGCGGGAGGGTACGAGCAGTACTTC.

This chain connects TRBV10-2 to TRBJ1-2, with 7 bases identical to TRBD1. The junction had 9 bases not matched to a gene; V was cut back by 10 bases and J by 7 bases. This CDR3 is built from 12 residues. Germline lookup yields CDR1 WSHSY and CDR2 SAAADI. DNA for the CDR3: TGCGCCACCGCTCAGGGGGTCAGTGGCTACACCTTC. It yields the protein CATAQGVSGYTF.

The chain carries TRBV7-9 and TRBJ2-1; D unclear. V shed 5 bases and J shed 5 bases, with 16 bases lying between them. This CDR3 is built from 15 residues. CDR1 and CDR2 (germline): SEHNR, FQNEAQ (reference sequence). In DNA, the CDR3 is TGTGCCAGCAGCCGTCCAGGCCTTAGGCACAATGAGCAGTTCTTC. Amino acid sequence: CASSRPGLRHNEQFF.

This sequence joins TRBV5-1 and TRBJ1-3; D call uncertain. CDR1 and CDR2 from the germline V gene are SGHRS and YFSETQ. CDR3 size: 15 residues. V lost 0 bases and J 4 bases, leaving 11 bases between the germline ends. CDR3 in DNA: TGCGCCAGCAGCTTGGTGCCCAATCGGGGAAACACCATATATTTT. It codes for CASSLVPNRGNTIYF.

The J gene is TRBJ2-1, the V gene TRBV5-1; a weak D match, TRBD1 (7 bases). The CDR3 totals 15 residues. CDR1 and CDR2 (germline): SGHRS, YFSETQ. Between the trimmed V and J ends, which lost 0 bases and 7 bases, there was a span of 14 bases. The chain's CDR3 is CASSLGQGLWNEQFF. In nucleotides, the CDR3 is TGCGCCAGCAGCTTGGGACAGGGACTGTGGAATGAGCAGTTCTTC.

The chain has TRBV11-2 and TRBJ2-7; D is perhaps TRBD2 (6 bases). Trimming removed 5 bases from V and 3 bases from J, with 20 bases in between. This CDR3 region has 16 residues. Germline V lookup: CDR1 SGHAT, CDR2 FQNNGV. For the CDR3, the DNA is TGTGCCAGCAGCCTAGGGACGTCTCTGGGGGGCTACGAGCAGTACTTC. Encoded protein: CASSLGTSLGGYEQYF.

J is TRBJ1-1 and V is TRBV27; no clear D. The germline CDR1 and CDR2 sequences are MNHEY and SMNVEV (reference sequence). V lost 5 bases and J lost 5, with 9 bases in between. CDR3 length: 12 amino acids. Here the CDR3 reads CASSPGLTEAFF. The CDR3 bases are TGTGCCAGCAGTCCCGGACTGACTGAAGCTTTCTTT.